The sequence of this T cell receptor (beta chain) was determined in a study of Ad26.COV2.S vaccination and SARS-CoV-2 variants. Study overall: It was the COV1001 Ad26.COV2.S trial arm that included the donor. Into the muscle, Ad26.COV2.S was dosed once or twice, 56 days apart.

Treatment of the sample: about 20 received Ad26.COV2.S at low or high dose, single or two shots; roughly five received placebo; per-sample allocation not given. Specimen acquisition occurred on day 63 following the initial vaccine or placebo injection. This CDR3 is built from 14 residues. Germline assignment: CDR1 SGHTS and CDR2 YDEGEE. Trimming removed 1 base at V and 5 bases at J, with 12 bases between. Only in-frame clones appear in the TCRdb table, and some are missing; sequencing was by immunoSEQ multiplex PCR. The table has some 270,000 clones, roughly 85% seen once. The source was peripheral blood, collected in a trial of Ad26.COV2.S vaccine versus placebo. The sequence came from a person aged 18-65 years who received the Ad26.COV2.S COVID-19 vaccine or a placebo. This chain uses TRBV5-8 with TRBJ1-1, with D maybe TRBD1 (6 bases). CDR3 residues: CASSLTGRITEAFF. CDR3 in DNA: TGTGCCAGCAGCTTGACAGGGAGGATTACTGAAGCTTTCTTT.